These T cell receptor beta chains were read from a single sample in a study of T cells after yellow fever vaccination. TCRdb re-derived calls from the 5' RACE reads in MiXCR, one entry per CDR3 protein. The data contain about 300,000 distinct CDR3 sequences, around 6.8% of them singletons. Sample: PBMCs, taken approximately 40 days after the first yellow fever vaccination. Source of these receptors: a man younger than 30 who received the YFV17D yellow fever vaccine. Both conserved end residues are part of each CDR3. The D gene is left open where the match is weak. For some rows the clone size is stated as once, few or many, or as a class when expanded; others skip it.

v_gene,abundance,j_gene,d_gene,CDR3nt,CDR3aa
TRBV19,few,TRBJ2-1,NA,TGTGCCAGTAATGGCGGGGCCTCCTACAATGAGCAGTTCTTC,CASNGGASYNEQFF
TRBV20-1,few,TRBJ2-1,TRBD2,TGCAGTGCTCCTCAGCGGGGGGCCCCTTACAATGAGCAGTTCTTC,CSAPQRGAPYNEQFF
TRBV4-3,many,TRBJ2-5,NA,TGCGCCAGCAGCCAAGGCCCATCGGCCCTGGAGACCCAGTACTTC,CASSQGPSALETQYF
TRBV5-1,few,TRBJ2-7,NA,TGCGCCAGCAGCTTGGGACAGAGCTCCTACGAGCAGTACTTC,CASSLGQSSYEQYF
TRBV30,few,TRBJ2-5,NA,TGTGCCTGGAGTGTACACTCGGGAGAGACCCAGTACTTC,CAWSVHSGETQYF
TRBV7-2,many,TRBJ1-1,NA,TGTGCCAGCAGCCCAGGGGCCGGACGGGGAGAAACTGAAGCTTTCTTT,CASSPGAGRGETEAFF
TRBV9,once,TRBJ2-3,NA,TGTGCCAGCAGCGTAGACTACGTGTCATCAGATACGCAGTATTTT,CASSVDYVSSDTQYF
TRBV7-2,NA,TRBJ2-7,NA,TGTGCCAGCAGCTTAGGTGGAGGGCGGGAGCAGTACTTC,CASSLGGGREQYF
TRBV4-1,NA,TRBJ1-3,NA,TGCGCCAGCAGCCAAGATAAGGGACTCTCTGGAAACACCATATATTTT,CASSQDKGLSGNTIYF
TRBV12-3/TRBV12-4,many,TRBJ2-5,NA,TGTGCCAGCAGTTTGTCGTGGGGTCAAGAGACCCAGTACTTC,CASSLSWGQETQYF
TRBV18,few,TRBJ1-1,NA,TGTGCCAGCTCCGGGACGGGCTACACTGAAGCTTTCTTT,CASSGTGYTEAFF
TRBV5-1,few,TRBJ2-5,NA,TGCGCCAGCAGCCCGTTTTTGGGGGTAAGGGAGACCCAGTACTTC,CASSPFLGVRETQYF
TRBV7-8,NA,TRBJ2-5,NA,TGTGCCAGCAGCTTAAACAGGGACCTACCACAAGAGACCCAGTACTTC,CASSLNRDLPQETQYF
TRBV5-1,few,TRBJ1-1,NA,TGCGCCAGCAGCTTGCGATTTGGGTTTGGCACTGAAGCTTTCTTT,CASSLRFGFGTEAFF
TRBV20-1,few,TRBJ2-3,TRBD2,TGCAGTGCCACCCTAGCGGCCCGCACAGATACGCAGTATTTT,CSATLAARTDTQYF
TRBV5-1,NA,TRBJ1-5,NA,TGCGCCAGCAGCTTGGGGGGGGGACTTCAGCCCCTGCATTTT,CASSLGGGLQPLHF
TRBV9,few,TRBJ2-1,NA,TGTGCCAGCAGTGCCCTAGGGGGGGGGGCCTACAATGAGCAGTTCTTC,CASSALGGGAYNEQFF
TRBV6-1,NA,TRBJ1-2,NA,TGTGCCAGCAGCAGCGAGGACCGAGCTAACTATGGCTACACCTTC,CASSSEDRANYGYTF
TRBV20-1,many,TRBJ2-1,NA,TGCAGTGCTAGAGGGACAACCCATGAGCAGTTCTTC,CSARGTTHEQFF
TRBV6-4,many,TRBJ2-1,NA,TGTGCCAGCAGTGATTGGGGCTCCGGGGGTGAGCAGTTCTTC,CASSDWGSGGEQFF
TRBV6-1,few,TRBJ1-1,NA,TGTGCCAGCACCCTGCAGGACGGTAACACTGAAGCTTTCTTT,CASTLQDGNTEAFF
TRBV12-3/TRBV12-4,many,TRBJ2-2,NA,TGTGCCAGCAGTCGAGCGGCAGCCCACACCGGGGAGCTGTTTTTT,CASSRAAAHTGELFF